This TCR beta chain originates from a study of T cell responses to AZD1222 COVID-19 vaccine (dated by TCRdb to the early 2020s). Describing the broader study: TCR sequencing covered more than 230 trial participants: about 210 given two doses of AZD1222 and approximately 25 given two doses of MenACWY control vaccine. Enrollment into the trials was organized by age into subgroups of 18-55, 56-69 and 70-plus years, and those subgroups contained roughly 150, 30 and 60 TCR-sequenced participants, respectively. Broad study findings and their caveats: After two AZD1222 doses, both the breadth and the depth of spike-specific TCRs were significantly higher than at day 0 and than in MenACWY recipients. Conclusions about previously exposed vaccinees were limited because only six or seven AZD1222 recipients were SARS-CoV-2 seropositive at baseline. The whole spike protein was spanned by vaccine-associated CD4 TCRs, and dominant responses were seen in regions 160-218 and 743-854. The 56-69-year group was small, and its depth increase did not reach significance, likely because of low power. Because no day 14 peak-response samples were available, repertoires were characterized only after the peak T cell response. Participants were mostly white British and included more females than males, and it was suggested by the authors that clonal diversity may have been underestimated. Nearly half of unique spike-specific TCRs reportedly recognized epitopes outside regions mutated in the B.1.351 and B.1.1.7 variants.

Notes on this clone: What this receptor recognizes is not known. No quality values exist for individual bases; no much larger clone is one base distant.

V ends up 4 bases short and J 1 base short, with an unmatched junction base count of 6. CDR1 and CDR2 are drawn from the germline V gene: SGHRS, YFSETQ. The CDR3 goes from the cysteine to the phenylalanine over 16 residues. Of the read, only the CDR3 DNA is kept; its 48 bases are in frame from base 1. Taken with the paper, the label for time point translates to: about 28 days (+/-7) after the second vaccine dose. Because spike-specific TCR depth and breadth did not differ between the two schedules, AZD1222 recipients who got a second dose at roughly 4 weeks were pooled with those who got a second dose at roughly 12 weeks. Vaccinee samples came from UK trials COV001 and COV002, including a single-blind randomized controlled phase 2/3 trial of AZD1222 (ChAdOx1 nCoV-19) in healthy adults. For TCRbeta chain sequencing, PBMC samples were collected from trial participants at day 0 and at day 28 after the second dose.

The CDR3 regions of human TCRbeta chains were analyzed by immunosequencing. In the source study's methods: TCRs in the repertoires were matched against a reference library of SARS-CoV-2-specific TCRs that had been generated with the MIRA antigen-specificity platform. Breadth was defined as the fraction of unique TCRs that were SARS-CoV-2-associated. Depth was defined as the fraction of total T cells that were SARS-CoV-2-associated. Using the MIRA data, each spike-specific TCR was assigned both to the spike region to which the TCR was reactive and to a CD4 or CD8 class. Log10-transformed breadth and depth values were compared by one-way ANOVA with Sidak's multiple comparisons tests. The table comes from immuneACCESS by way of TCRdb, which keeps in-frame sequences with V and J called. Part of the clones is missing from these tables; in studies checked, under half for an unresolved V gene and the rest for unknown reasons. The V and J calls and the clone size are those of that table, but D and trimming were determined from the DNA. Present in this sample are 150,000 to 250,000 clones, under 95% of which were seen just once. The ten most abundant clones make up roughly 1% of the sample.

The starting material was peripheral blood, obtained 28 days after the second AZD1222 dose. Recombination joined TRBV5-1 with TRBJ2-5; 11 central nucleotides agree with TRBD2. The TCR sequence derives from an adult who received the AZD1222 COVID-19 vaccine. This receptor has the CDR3 CASSGRLAGIQETQYF. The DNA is TGCGCCAGCAGCGGAAGACTAGCGGGGATCCAAGAGACCCAGTACTTC.